These T cell receptor beta chains were read from a single sample in a study of CD8 T cells in ankylosing spondylitis. TCRdb processed the 5' RACE reads anew with MiXCR; each CDR3 protein has one entry. The sample shows around 40,000 distinct CDR3 sequences, around 2.8% of them seen only once. Sequenced sample: blood, either unsorted or a sorted T cell fraction (not recorded which). These receptors were obtained from a male donor with ankylosing spondylitis or in good health (not recorded which). CDR3s leave out the opening cysteine and the closing phenylalanine or tryptophan. A D gene is named only where the DNA matches it firmly.

TRBV9,-,TRBJ2-5,ASSVAWGTETQY
TRBV9,TRBD2,TRBJ2-3,ASSVATVAGGTDTQY
TRBV9,-,TRBJ2-3,ASSVVAANTDTQY
TRBV9,-,TRBJ2-3,ASSVARPADTQY
TRBV9,-,TRBJ2-5,ASSVLSSGAGETQY
TRBV9,-,TRBJ2-7,ASSVGLTDAYEQY
TRBV9,TRBD2,TRBJ2-7,ASSVVGTSGSEQY
TRBV9,TRBD2,TRBJ2-3,ASSWGLASTDTQY
TRBV9,-,TRBJ2-6,ASSFQTRSGANVLT
TRBV9,-,TRBJ2-2,ASSVASPSPDPGELF
TRBV9,TRBD1,TRBJ1-4,ASSGGQRLVMGQGHNEKLF
TRBV9,-,TRBJ2-3,ASSVAPGFFTDTQY
TRBV9,-,TRBJ1-4,ASSVSSREDEKLF
TRBV9,-,TRBJ1-2,ASSVAVDYGYT
TRBV9,-,TRBJ2-1,ASSPSGDNEQF
TRBV9,-,TRBJ2-2,ASSNPLADTGELF
TRBV9,TRBD1,TRBJ2-7,ASSARQGSHEQY
TRBV9,-,TRBJ1-1,ASSPPGQYTEAF
TRBV9,TRBD1,TRBJ1-2,ASSPRDSYGYT
TRBV9,TRBD1,TRBJ1-2,ASSVEQGLDYGYT
TRBV9,-,TRBJ2-5,ASSWDKQETQY
TRBV9,-,TRBJ2-6,ASDPGTGANVLT
TRBV9,TRBD1,TRBJ2-2,ASSVDRITGELF
TRBV9,-,TRBJ2-6,ASSVLGTSGANVLT
TRBV9,-,TRBJ2-7,ASSVGATPTYEQY
TRBV9,-,TRBJ2-7,ASGDYEQY
TRBV9,TRBD2,TRBJ2-7,ASSALGDYSYEQY
TRBV9,-,TRBJ1-6,ASSVEVGYSPLH
TRBV9,TRBD1,TRBJ2-7,ASSAGTGGSYEQY
TRBV9,TRBD2,TRBJ2-7,ASSAGLAGVVGYEQY
TRBV9,-,TRBJ2-1,ASSGPGGQEQF
TRBV9,-,TRBJ2-1,ASSVTSLNEQF
TRBV9,-,TRBJ1-3,ASSVRGNSGNTIY
TRBV9,TRBD2,TRBJ2-7,ASSTTSGGGHEQY
TRBV9,TRBD2,TRBJ2-3,ASSVTAGGQVGTDTQY
TRBV9,-,TRBJ1-5,ASSVGQAPNQPQH
TRBV9,TRBD2,TRBJ2-5,ASSVGTSGTGTQY
TRBV9,-,TRBJ2-1,ASSASAGLGGLGEQF
TRBV9,-,TRBJ2-5,ASSASETQY
TRBV9,TRBD2,TRBJ2-1,ASSVAPLAVSYNEQF
TRBV9,-,TRBJ1-1,ASSPGDLNTEAF
TRBV9,TRBD1,TRBJ1-3,ASSTRTGVSGNTIY
TRBV9,TRBD2,TRBJ2-1,ASSGIAGGPYNEQF
TRBV9,TRBD1,TRBJ2-7,ASSNPGQGHYEQY
TRBV9,-,TRBJ2-7,ASSMGGGLSYEQY
TRBV21-1,-,TRBJ1-2,ASSKVGQGTGGYT
TRBV9,TRBD2,TRBJ2-5,ASSVGLGGRGETQY
TRBV9,TRBD1,TRBJ2-1,ASSVGGQGVGEQF
TRBV9,TRBD2,TRBJ2-3,ASSLGLAGDTQY
TRBV9,TRBD2,TRBJ2-1,ASSPGLAGVYNEQF
TRBV9,-,TRBJ2-1,ASSGATGLNNEQF
TRBV9,TRBD2,TRBJ2-3,ASSVGTSGSDTQY
TRBV9,TRBD2,TRBJ2-1,ASSVNPSGRDYNEQF
TRBV9,-,TRBJ2-1,ASSFNRVGRGTYNEQF
TRBV9,-,TRBJ1-3,ASSVAGRASGNTIY
TRBV9,TRBD2,TRBJ2-7,ASSLSGSRSEQY
TRBV7-7,-,TRBJ2-2,ASSSQREEGPGSCF
TRBV9,-,TRBJ1-2,ASSPGGSYGYT
TRBV9,TRBD2,TRBJ2-7,ASSARTTSREQY